Included here is one TCR beta chain sequence, with context. Authors' processing steps: Amplification of reference gene primers was used by the study to estimate nucleated cell counts. Sequenced by immunoSEQ multiplex PCR; TCRdb stores in-frame clones only, minus some. That table supplies the V and J calls and clone size; D and trimming were determined from the DNA. The sample holds about 300,000 clones, roughly 88% seen once. This specimen belongs to a study of blood T cell repertoires in COVID-19. The wider study: Some COVID-19 samples were acute and others convalescent; all came from the United States, Italy and Spain. In each case, the material was cDNA or gDNA derived from T cells, B-cell-depleted T cells, or PBMCs.

The germline CDR1 and CDR2 sequences are LNHDA and SQIVND (reference sequence). This CDR3 spans 14 amino acids. Trimming left V 6 bases short and J 8 bases short, with 16 bases between. This chain connects TRBV19 to TRBJ1-4; D possibly corresponds to TRBD1 (6 bases). This TCR came from a woman aged 45-65 years with acute or convalescent COVID-19. The sample was peripheral blood. The CDR3 region is CASSRRGGEEKLFF. The CDR3 DNA sequence: TGTGCCAGTAGCCGGAGAGGGGGTGAAGAAAAACTGTTTTTT.